These 22 T cell receptor beta chains were all obtained from the same sample, sequenced in a study of T cell changes during pregnancy in multiple sclerosis. Assay used: immunoSEQ multiplex PCR; TCRdb lists only in-frame clones, some missing. Here the sample spans 95,000 to 100,000 clones, about 91% being singletons. The sequences come from peripheral blood, collected in the second trimester of pregnancy. Receptors originate from a female donor with multiple sclerosis, enrolled in a pregnancy study.

J is TRBJ2-1 and V is TRBV2; 8 nucleotides line up with TRBD2. The CDR3 has 14 residues. Trimming took 7 bases from V and 0 from J; bases not matched to a gene: 2. CDR1 and CDR2 (germline): SNHLY, FYNNEI. The CDR3 protein is CASISGSSYNEQFF. CDR3 DNA: TGTGCCAGCATCAGCGGGAGCTCCTACAATGAGCAGTTCTTC.

The chain couples TRBV7-9 to TRBJ2-7; 14 bases are a match to TRBD2. The CDR3 extends over 18 amino acids. V was clipped by 5 bases and J by 0 bases; unmatched bases: 9. The germline gives CDR1 SEHNR, CDR2 FQNEAQ (reference sequence). CDR3 loop: CASSQGLAGVLFSYEQYF. The CDR3 nucleotides read TGTGCCAGCAGCCAGGGACTAGCGGGAGTGCTTTTCTCCTACGAGCAGTACTTC.

This chain joins TRBV4-3 and TRBJ2-1, with a tentative D call TRBD2 (5 bases). The CDR3 is 12 residues long. Trimming removed 1 base at V and 10 bases at J, with 8 bases between. The germline V gene encodes CDR1 LGHNA and CDR2 YSLEER. CDR3 nucleotides: TGCGCCAGCAGCCAAGGAGGGTACGAGCAGTTCTTC. Protein product: CASSQGGYEQFF.

The chain joins TRBV5-1 to TRBJ1-4; possible D gene TRBD1, 5 bases. There are 15 residues in the CDR3. The V gene's germline CDR1 is SGHRS and CDR2 YFSETQ. Trimming removed 1 base at V and 3 bases at J, with 10 bases between. CDR3 loop: CASSLNRQPNEKLFF. The CDR3 DNA reads TGCGCCAGCAGCTTGAACAGACAGCCTAATGAAAAACTGTTTTTT.

The chain has TRBV6-5 and TRBJ2-1; 8 positions agree with TRBD2. The CDR3 spans 15 residues. Losses at the gene ends were 2 bases for V and 4 bases for J; bases not matched to a gene: 4. Germline-derived CDR1 and CDR2 are MNHEY and SVGAGI. CDR3 nucleotide sequence: TGTGCCAGCAGTTACGCTACTAGCGGATACAATGAGCAGTTCTTC. Translating it yields CASSYATSGYNEQFF.

The CDR3 spells CASSYNLGTGGTRQGGYTF. DNA for the CDR3: TGCGCCAGCAGCTACAACTTAGGGACAGGGGGCACCCGGCAGGGGGGCTACACCTTC. This chain uses TRBV5-1 with TRBJ1-2; 12 nucleotides align to TRBD1. Germline V gives CDR1 SGHRS, CDR2 YFSETQ. The CDR3 extends over 19 amino acids. J lost 8 bases, V lost 3 bases, and 20 bases had no gene match.

This chain uses TRBV30 with TRBJ1-6; TRBD1 matches 7 bases. Germline lookup yields CDR1 GTSNPN and CDR2 SVGIG (reference sequence). The CDR3 consists of 13 residues. V dropped 8 bases and J dropped 7; count of bases not matched to a gene: 8. The CDR3 region has the DNA TGTGCCAGCTCAACAGGGGACAATTCACCCCTCCACTTT. Its translation: CASSTGDNSPLHF. The whole variable domain, filled in from reference TRBV30 and TRBJ1-6, reads SQTIHQWPATLVQPVGSPLSLECTVEGTSNPNLYWYRQAAGRGLQLLFYSVGIGQISSEVPQNLSASRPQDRQFILSSKKLLLSDSGFYLCASSTGDNSPLHFGNGTRLTVT.

V and J are TRBV25-1 and TRBJ2-5, with D perhaps matching TRBD1 (5 bases). The V end was cut by 2 bases, the J end by 8 bases, with 18 bases between. The CDR3 covers 15 residues. The germline V gene encodes CDR1 MGHDK and CDR2 SYGVNS. In DNA, the CDR3 is TGTGCCAGCAGTGAAGAAGGGGTACGACCTGGAACCCAGTACTTC. Protein: CASSEEGVRPGTQYF. Using reference TRBV25-1 and TRBJ2-5 for the parts outside the CDR3, the full variable domain is EADIYQTPRYLVIGTGKKITLECSQTMGHDKMYWYQQDPGMELHLIHYSYGVNSTEKGDLSSESTVSRIRTEHFPLTLESARPSHTSQYLCASSEEGVRPGTQYFGPGTRLLVL.

V usage is TRBV10-1 and J usage is TRBJ2-1; TRBD2 is a possible D gene (6 bases). Trimming took off 1 base at V and 4 bases at J, with 14 bases between the two ends. The CDR3 runs to 16 residues. Germline V gene data show CDR1 as WNHNN and CDR2 as SYGVQD (reference sequence). In DNA, the CDR3 is TGCGCCAGCAGTGAGTTCGGGGGATCGTTTTACAATGAGCAGTTCTTC. This codes for CASSEFGGSFYNEQFF.

This chain links TRBV5-8 with TRBJ2-7, with 9 bases identical to TRBD2. Germline lookup yields CDR1 SGHTS and CDR2 YDEGEE. With 0 bases clipped from V and 2 bases from J, the junction kept 3 bases outside the gene matches. CDR3 length: 15 amino acids. CDR3 amino acids: CASSLVAGDTYEQYF. Here the CDR3 DNA reads TGTGCCAGCAGCTTGGTAGCGGGAGATACCTACGAGCAGTACTTC.

This chain links TRBV5-4 with TRBJ2-7, with 11 bases identical to TRBD1. After removal of 5 bases from V and 0 bases from J, the junction contained 7 bases not matched to a gene. The CDR3 consists of 16 residues. Germline V lookup: CDR1 SGHNT, CDR2 YYREEE (reference sequence). Here the CDR3 reads CASRGAGTGGSYEQYF. CDR3 coding DNA: TGTGCCAGCAGAGGCGCCGGGACAGGGGGCTCCTACGAGCAGTACTTC.

The chain joins TRBV7-9 to TRBJ2-2, with 9 bases fitting TRBD1. The CDR3 loop spans 15 amino acids. The J segment lost 5 bases and the V segment lost 6 bases, leaving 7 bases of the junction unmatched. CDR1 is SEHNR and CDR2 is FQNEAQ in the germline V gene (reference sequence). The CDR3 DNA follows: TGTGCCAGCAGTTCCGGGACAGGGCATACCGGGGAGCTGTTTTTT. Translating gives CASSSGTGHTGELFF.

The chain combines TRBV28 with TRBJ2-7, with 9 bases identical to TRBD2. This CDR3 comprises 16 residues. Germline values: CDR1 MDHEN, CDR2 SYDVKM. After removal of 6 bases from V and 5 bases from J, the junction contained 14 bases not matched to a gene. The CDR3 coding sequence is TGTGCCAGCAGGACCAGAACGGGACTAGCATATAACGAGCAGTACTTC. It is translated as CASRTRTGLAYNEQYF.

V and J are TRBV5-5 and TRBJ2-7; tentatively, D is TRBD1 (6 bases). The germline V gene has CDR1 SGHKS and CDR2 YYEKEE (reference sequence). V lost 3 bases and J 6 bases, leaving 13 bases between the germline ends. The CDR3 is 13 amino acids. CDR3 nucleotides: TGTGCCAGCAGCTGGACGCTGGGGGCCGAGCAGTACTTC. It specifies CASSWTLGAEQYF.

This clone has a single count. This sequence joins TRBV5-1 and TRBJ2-1; D remains ambiguous. CDR1 is SGHRS, CDR2 YFSETQ, per germline. The CDR3 spans 15 residues. Deletions cut 4 bases from V and 0 bases from J, with 11 bases between. CDR3 bases: TGCGCCAGCAGCCGCGACTTTAGCTCCTACAATGAGCAGTTCTTC. It specifies CASSRDFSSYNEQFF.

This rearrangement joins TRBV7-2 to TRBJ1-3; D is possibly TRBD1 (6 bases). Germline assignment: CDR1 SGHTA and CDR2 FQGNSA. The CDR3 extends over 16 amino acids. V lost 3 bases and J lost 0, with 12 bases in between. The CDR3 protein is CASSFTGISSGNTIYF. The CDR3 nucleotides read TGTGCCAGCAGCTTCACAGGGATCTCCTCTGGAAACACCATATATTTT.

The rearrangement links TRBV5-6 to TRBJ2-3; 11 bases align to TRBD2. CDR1 and CDR2 from the germline V gene are SGHDT and YYEEEE. This CDR3 spans 17 amino acids. The J segment lost 4 bases and the V segment lost 2 bases, leaving 9 bases of the junction unmatched. The CDR3 DNA follows: TGTGCCAGCAGCTTTAGACTAGCGGGAACAGGTTCAGATACGCAGTATTTT. Protein sequence: CASSFRLAGTGSDTQYF.

V gene TRBV18 combines with J gene TRBJ1-3; D is possibly TRBD1 (6 bases). V lost 3 bases, J lost 7 bases, and 19 bases lay in between. CDR3 size: 16 residues. Germline CDR1 reads KGHSH; CDR2 reads LQKENI. The chain's CDR3 is CASSPNLSGTTNTIYF. DNA of the CDR3: TGTGCCAGCTCACCGAATCTCAGTGGGACAACGAACACCATATATTTT.

The CDR3, as DNA: TGTGCCAGCAGTGTACTAGCGCCCTCAGGGGATACGCAGTATTTT. Residues: CASSVLAPSGDTQYF. V gene TRBV27 combines with J gene TRBJ2-3, with 7 bases aligning to TRBD2. The CDR3 has 15 residues. Germline CDR1 and CDR2: MNHEY and SMNVEV (reference sequence). V shed 5 bases, J shed 6 bases, and the junction held 11 bases outside the gene matches.

The chain joins TRBV6-1 to TRBJ2-3; TRBD2 might be the D (5 bases). The CDR3 contains 17 residues. With 0 bases removed from V and 4 bases from J, the gap between germline ends came to 17 bases. Per germline, CDR1 MNHNS and CDR2 SASEGT. CDR3 sequence (DNA): TGTGCCAGCAGTGAAGCCGCCGGCAGGTGGACTTCAGATACGCAGTATTTT. This encodes CASSEAAGRWTSDTQYF.

The chain is built from TRBV19 and TRBJ2-7; TRBD1 matches 9 bases. Germline CDR1 LNHDA, CDR2 SQIVND (reference sequence). The CDR3 runs 16 residues. J lost 4 bases, V lost 5 bases, and 12 bases had no gene match. CDR3 loop: CASSLRAGQGLYEQYF. The CDR3 DNA reads as TGTGCCAGTAGTTTAAGAGCGGGACAGGGATTATACGAGCAGTACTTC.

This chain links TRBV11-2 with TRBJ2-3; 12 bases agree with TRBD2. This CDR3 has 19 residues. J gave up 0 bases and V 6 bases, and 13 bases lay outside the gene matches. The germline CDR1 and CDR2 sequences are SGHAT and FQNNGV. The DNA of the CDR3 is TGTGCCAGCAGATACAGACTAGCGGGAGAAGGGGGGAGCACAGATACGCAGTATTTT. This gives the protein CASRYRLAGEGGSTDTQYF.